The 5 T cell receptor beta chains below were found in one sample sequenced in a study of OX40 agonist ivuxolimab in advanced cancers. Data came from immunoSEQ multiplex PCR; TCRdb stores just in-frame clones and leaves some out. This table has tens of thousands of clones, approximately 86% appearing once. The material was CD4+ or CD8+ T cells sorted from blood, obtained in a trial of the OX40 agonist ivuxolimab. Receptors were obtained from an adult with an advanced solid tumor such as melanoma, head and neck, liver or kidney cancer.

The CDR3 sequence: CASSPYRIAGLEETQYF. As DNA, the CDR3 is TGTGCCAGCAGTCCCTATCGGATAGCGGGGCTAGAAGAGACCCAGTACTTC. The genes are TRBV27 and TRBJ2-5, with 8 bases identical to TRBD2. The CDR3 runs to 17 residues. With V trimmed by 5 bases and J by 3 bases, 14 bases remained unmatched. CDR1 MNHEY and CDR2 SMNVEV come from the germline V gene (reference sequence).

V usage is TRBV7-8 and J usage is TRBJ2-7, with 9 bases aligning to TRBD2. Per germline, CDR1 SGHVS and CDR2 FQNEAQ. J lost 0 bases, V lost 5 bases, and 11 bases had no gene match. The length of the CDR3 is 17 residues. CDR3 coding DNA: TGTGCCAGCAGCCAGACTAGCGGAACTAGAGGCTCCTACGAGCAGTACTTC. This codes for CASSQTSGTRGSYEQYF.

The chain links TRBV7-2 to TRBJ2-1, with D maybe TRBD2 (6 bases). The CDR3 extends over 14 amino acids. V lost 5 bases and J lost 8, with 16 bases in between. CDR1 and CDR2 from the germline V gene are SGHTA and FQGNSA. The CDR3 bases are TGTGCCAGCAGCCCCGCGGCTAGCGCGTATGAGCAGTTCTTC. Protein product: CASSPAASAYEQFF.

The chain employs TRBV25-1 and TRBJ2-7; 7 nucleotides agree with TRBD2. The CDR3 contains 14 residues. V lost 6 bases and J lost 3; bases outside the gene matches: 8. CDR1 and CDR2 from the germline V gene are MGHDK and SYGVNS. Here the CDR3 DNA reads TGTGCCAGCAGGGGGGAGGGACGGAGCTACGAGCAGTACTTC. The encoded protein is CASRGEGRSYEQYF.

J is TRBJ2-5 and V is TRBV18; D possibly corresponds to TRBD1 (5 bases). This CDR3 region has 13 residues. The V and J ends lost 4 bases and 3 bases respectively, with 9 bases between them. Looked up from germline, CDR1 is KGHSH and CDR2 is LQKENI. This chain's CDR3 is CASSLQGEETQYF. DNA of the CDR3: TGTGCCAGCTCACTCCAGGGTGAAGAGACCCAGTACTTC.